What follows are 27 T cell receptor beta chains derived from one specimen sequenced in a study of TIL therapy for anti-PD-1-resistant metastatic lung cancer. Time point noted: pre-treatment sample, taken before nivolumab and TIL therapy. Most excised metastases sampled were pleural nodules or supraclavicular lymph nodes. The immunoSEQ assay was v3. TCRdb keeps only in-frame clones here, not all; method: immunoSEQ multiplex PCR. The profile shows thousands of clones, 76% of them singletons. The sample was tumor tissue, taken at baseline. The receptors originated from a person aged 25 to 80 with non-small cell lung cancer.

There are a few counts of this clone. Here the CDR3 DNA reads TGTGCCAGCTCCCCCGGGACTAGCGGGGGGCGAGCCAAAAACATTCAGTACTTC. Amino acid sequence: CASSPGTSGGRAKNIQYF. The chain carries TRBV18 and TRBJ2-4, with 15 positions matching TRBD2. V shed 6 bases and J 0 bases; nucleotides not matched to a gene: 6. The CDR3 covers 18 residues. Per the germline V gene, CDR1 is KGHSH and CDR2 is LQKENI.

The chain links TRBV9 to TRBJ2-3; TRBD2 matches 12 bases. The CDR3 is 16 amino acids. Germline V gives CDR1 SGDLS, CDR2 YYNGEE. Trimming cost V 4 bases and J 2 bases; bases outside gene matches: 5. CDR3: CASSTRTSGATDTQYF. CDR3 DNA sequence: TGTGCCAGCAGCACTCGGACTAGCGGGGCCACAGATACGCAGTATTTT.

The sample holds a few counts of this clone. V usage is TRBV7-2 and J usage is TRBJ2-7, with 7 bases identical to TRBD1. V shed 3 bases, J shed 2 bases, and the junction held 13 bases outside the gene matches. Germline CDR1 reads SGHTA; CDR2 reads FQGNSA. This CDR3 is 17 amino acids long. CDR3 residues: CASSFVQGTDKTYEQYF. CDR3 DNA sequence: TGTGCCAGCAGCTTTGTCCAAGGGACAGACAAAACCTACGAGCAGTACTTC.

The chain is built from TRBV4-3 and TRBJ2-7; a weak D match, TRBD2 (6 bases). The germline gives CDR1 LGHNA, CDR2 YSLEER. CDR3 length: 14 residues. V lost 1 base to trimming and J lost 4 bases, with 11 bases between them. The CDR3 is CASSQGGSGYEQYF. The DNA for the CDR3 is TGCGCCAGCAGCCAAGGTGGGAGCGGGTACGAGCAGTACTTC.

The J gene is TRBJ2-2, the V gene TRBV18; 9 bases map to TRBD2. Germline trimming cut 3 bases from V and 9 bases from J; bases unmatched to any gene: 5. This CDR3 comprises 14 residues. The germline V gene has CDR1 KGHSH and CDR2 LQKENI. The CDR3, as DNA: TGTGCCAGCTCACCGGGACTAGCATTGAGGGAGCTGTTTTTT. Residues: CASSPGLALRELFF.

The chain employs TRBV5-1 and TRBJ2-1; a possible D gene is TRBD2 (6 bases). CDR1 and CDR2 (germline): SGHRS, YFSETQ. The V end was cut by 3 bases, the J end by 7 bases, with 14 bases between. The CDR3 runs to 14 residues. CDR3 protein: CASSSREERNEQFF. In nucleotides, the CDR3 is TGCGCCAGCAGCTCAAGGGAGGAAAGAAATGAGCAGTTCTTC.

There are a few counts of this clone. The chain has TRBV29-1 and TRBJ2-5; 9 nucleotides agree with TRBD1. Germline V lookup: CDR1 SQVTM, CDR2 ANQGSEA. V was clipped by 4 bases and J by 5 bases; unmatched bases: 2. The CDR3 runs 12 residues. This CDR3 reads CSVVTGGETQYF. The CDR3 DNA sequence: TGCAGCGTTGTCACAGGGGGCGAGACCCAGTACTTC.

V is TRBV23-1 and J is TRBJ2-5; D not certain. TRBV23-1 is an ORF, and what it does is uncertain. The length of the CDR3 is 14 residues. V was clipped by 3 bases and J by 4 bases, with 12 bases between them. Here the CDR3 reads CASSHLGGIETQYF. In DNA form, the CDR3 reads TGCGCCAGCAGTCACCTGGGTGGAATAGAGACCCAGTACTTC.

A few counts support this clone. V and J are TRBV4-2 and TRBJ2-3; weak D call: TRBD2 (6 bases). This CDR3 comprises 16 residues. Trimming removed 0 bases at V and 0 bases at J, with 10 bases between. Germline V CDR1 and CDR2: LGHNA, YNFKEQ. The chain's CDR3 is CASSQEAGLSTDTQYF. DNA of the CDR3: TGTGCCAGCAGCCAAGAGGCGGGGCTTAGCACAGATACGCAGTATTTT.

This rearrangement joins TRBV5-1 to TRBJ1-2, with D possibly being TRBD1 (5 bases). The DNA end favors TRBJ2-4, so the J call may be wrong. This CDR3 is built from 11 residues. Germline V CDR1 and CDR2: SGHRS, YFSETQ. CDR3 nucleotides: TGCGCCAGCAGCTTGGAAGGGGCTCAGTACTTC. Amino acids: CASSLEGAQYF.

On this clone: Distinct nucleotide sequences in the sample also encode this CDR3. The chain recombines TRBV19 with TRBJ1-1, with D perhaps TRBD1 (6 bases). The CDR3 runs to 13 residues. V was shortened by 5 bases and J by 0 bases, with 7 bases between the two germline ends. The V gene's germline CDR1 is LNHDA and CDR2 SQIVND (reference sequence). CDR3 bases: TGTGCCAGTAGTGACAGGCTGAACACTGAAGCTTTCTTT. This gives the protein CASSDRLNTEAFF. The full variable domain, completed using reference TRBV19 and TRBJ1-1, is DGGITQSPKYLFRKEGQNVTLSCEQNLNHDAMYWYRQDPGQGLRLIYYSQIVNDFQKGDIAEGYSVSREKKESFPLTVTSAQKNPTAFYLCASSDRLNTEAFFGQGTRLTVV.

The V and J genes are TRBV4-1 and TRBJ1-5; D uncertain. Germline assignment: CDR1 MGHRA and CDR2 YSYEKL. Trimming took off 4 bases at V and 3 bases at J, with 10 bases between the two ends. The CDR3 length is 14 residues. Here the CDR3 reads CASSPRGLNQPQHF. For the CDR3, the DNA is TGCGCCAGCAGCCCACGTGGCCTCAATCAGCCCCAGCATTTT.

A few counts support this clone. The chain links TRBV14 to TRBJ1-6; a weak D match, TRBD1 (6 bases). V lost 0 bases and J 10 bases, leaving 19 bases between the germline ends. The CDR3 totals 17 residues. Germline CDR1 SGHDN, CDR2 FVKESK. This CDR3 reads CASSQDRRRGPFSPLHF. The DNA of the CDR3 is TGTGCCAGCAGCCAAGATAGGCGACGGGGGCCTTTCTCACCCCTCCACTTT.

As for this clone: Compared with germline, one end of the junction differs, possibly owing to a read error. The chain has TRBV7-7 and TRBJ2-3; the match to TRBD1 covers 8 bases. Germline V gene sequence: CDR1 SSHAT, CDR2 FNYEAQ (reference sequence). The CDR3 covers 14 residues. For the CDR3, the DNA is TGTGCTAGCAGCTTTGGACAGGGAACAGATACGCAGTATTTT. This gives the protein CASSFGQGTDTQYF.

On this clone: This CDR3 is also generated by other DNA sequences in the sample. The chain combines TRBV6-1 with TRBJ1-1; D remains unclear. V was shortened by 5 bases and J by 1 base, with 5 bases between the two germline ends. The CDR3 runs 12 residues. Germline CDR1 and CDR2: MNHNS and SASEGT. The CDR3 nucleotides read TGTGCCAGCAGTCGCGGGAACACTGAAGCTTTCTTT. Its protein product is CASSRGNTEAFF.

The V call is TRBV7-2, the J call TRBJ2-5; tentatively, D is TRBD2 (6 bases). With 4 bases removed from V and 9 bases from J, the gap between germline ends came to 15 bases. Germline CDR1 SGHTA, CDR2 FQGNSA. This CDR3 has 13 amino acids. CDR3 loop: CASSSGSGGAQYF. Written as DNA, the CDR3 is TGTGCCAGCAGCTCCGGATCCGGCGGGGCCCAGTACTTC.

The chain joins TRBV6-5 to TRBJ2-7; the D gene could be TRBD1 or TRBD2 (5 bases each). This CDR3 comprises 16 residues. V lost 0 bases to trimming and J lost 1 base, with 13 bases between them. CDR1 MNHEY and CDR2 SVGAGI come from the germline V gene. Here the CDR3 DNA reads TGTGCCAGCAGTTACTCATGGGACCTAACTTCCTACGAGCAGTACTTC. Protein: CASSYSWDLTSYEQYF.

This rearrangement joins TRBV4-3 to TRBJ1-6; 9 nucleotides line up with TRBD1. Germline lookup yields CDR1 LGHNA and CDR2 YSLEER. The CDR3 runs 15 residues. With V trimmed by 1 base and J by 9 bases, 4 bases remained unmatched. Here the CDR3 DNA reads TGCGCCAGCAGCCAAGCAGACAGGGGGTTTTCACCCCTCCACTTT. Amino acids: CASSQADRGFSPLHF.

This clone was recorded a few times. The V call is TRBV5-1, the J call TRBJ2-7; D is possibly TRBD2 (7 bases). CDR3 length equals 14 residues. Germline values: CDR1 SGHRS, CDR2 YFSETQ. V gave up 2 bases and J gave up 7 bases, with 16 bases separating them. CDR3 residues: CASSFAGATWEQYF. For the CDR3, the DNA is TGCGCCAGCAGCTTTGCGGGGGCGACTTGGGAGCAGTACTTC.

The chain recombines TRBV5-1 with TRBJ2-3; 7 nucleotides match TRBD1. CDR3 length: 15 residues. CDR1 SGHRS and CDR2 YFSETQ come from the germline V gene. V was clipped by 4 bases and J by 0 bases; unmatched bases: 5. CDR3 residues: CASSRDRESTDTQYF. The CDR3 nucleotides read TGCGCCAGCAGCCGTGACAGGGAGAGCACAGATACGCAGTATTTT. Together with reference TRBV5-1 and TRBJ2-3, the CDR3 gives the full variable domain: KAGVTQTPRYLIKTRGQQVTLSCSPISGHRSVSWYQQTPGQGLQFLFEYFSETQRNKGNFPGRFSGRQFSNSRSEMNVSTLELGDSALYLCASSRDRESTDTQYFGPGTRLTVL.

This clone occurred a few times. The CDR3 bases are TGTGCCAGCAGACTAGAAAGACCAGGGGGGAACACTGAAGCTTTCTTT. This gives the protein CASRLERPGGNTEAFF. The chain links TRBV28 to TRBJ1-1, with TRBD1 matching 7 bases. This CDR3 region has 16 residues. J lost 1 base, V lost 6 bases, and 11 bases had no gene match. Germline loops: CDR1 MDHEN, CDR2 SYDVKM.

The chain links TRBV7-2 to TRBJ2-7; no clear D. Germline-derived CDR1 and CDR2 are SGHTA and FQGNSA. The germline V and J ends were trimmed by 4 bases and 1 base, with 8 bases remaining between them. The length of the CDR3 is 13 residues. CDR3 amino acids: CASSSNPSYEQYF. As DNA, the CDR3 is TGTGCCAGCAGCTCCAATCCTTCCTACGAGCAGTACTTC.

This clone was detected a few times. The chain has TRBV27 and TRBJ1-1; D remains unclear. Trimming left V 2 bases short and J 0 bases short, with 7 bases between. The CDR3 length is 14 residues. The germline CDR1 and CDR2 sequences are MNHEY and SMNVEV (reference sequence). The CDR3 nucleotides are TGTGCCAGCAGTTTAGCAGGCTTGAACACTGAAGCTTTCTTT. Residues: CASSLAGLNTEAFF.

This clone was detected only once. This chain connects TRBV7-2 to TRBJ2-7, with TRBD1 matching 7 bases. Germline assignment: CDR1 SGHTA and CDR2 FQGNSA. V was pared by 5 bases and J by 2 bases, with 3 bases of the junction left unmatched. The CDR3 has 13 amino acids. CDR3 DNA sequence: TGTGCCAGCAGCCGACAGGGAACCTACGAGCAGTACTTC. Protein sequence: CASSRQGTYEQYF. Complete variable domain (other parts from reference TRBV7-2 and TRBJ2-7): GAGVSQSPSNKVTEKGKDVELRCDPISGHTALYWYRQSLGQGLEFLIYFQGNSAPDKSGLPSDRFSAERTGGSVSTLTIQRTQQEDSAVYLCASSRQGTYEQYFGPGTRLTVT.

The chain couples TRBV15 to TRBJ1-4; D is possibly TRBD1 (5 bases). The ends were cut back, 5 bases at V and 0 bases at J, with 10 bases in the middle. This CDR3 contains 15 residues. CDR1 LNHNV and CDR2 YYDKDF come from the germline V gene (reference sequence). CDR3 bases: TGTGCCACCAGCCCCGGGGCAGCAACTAATGAAAAACTGTTTTTT. Encoded protein: CATSPGAATNEKLFF.

Worth noting for this clone: An end of the junction differs from the germline gene, which may be a read error. The chain couples TRBV5-6 to TRBJ2-1; 8 bases align to TRBD1. The CDR3 extends over 12 amino acids. Germline assignment: CDR1 SGHDT and CDR2 YYEEEE. The CDR3 DNA is TGTGCCAGCAGCCGTACCGACAGGGGCGAACTCTTC. Protein product: CASSRTDRGELF.

The V call is TRBV28, the J call TRBJ1-2, with TRBD1 matching over 8 bases. The CDR3 is 15 residues long. V dropped 5 bases and J dropped 8; count of bases not matched to a gene: 13. Germline lookup yields CDR1 MDHEN and CDR2 SYDVKM. CDR3 region: CASSAGQGGLWGYTF. Here the CDR3 DNA reads TGTGCCAGCAGTGCCGGACAGGGAGGGTTGTGGGGCTACACCTTC.